This TCR beta chain was identified during a study of T cell responses to AZD1222 COVID-19 vaccine (dated by TCRdb to the early 2020s). As for the study more broadly: Because spike-specific TCR depth and breadth did not differ between the two schedules, AZD1222 recipients who got a second dose at roughly 4 weeks were pooled with those who got a second dose at roughly 12 weeks. TCR sequencing was performed for some 250 trial participants, of whom some 200 were given two doses of AZD1222 and around 25 were given two doses of MenACWY control vaccine. Trial participants were enrolled by age into 18-55, 56-69 and 70-plus year subgroups, with roughly 150, 30 and 60 TCR-sequenced participants respectively. What the work shows at the level of the full study, not this receptor alone: In the small 56-69-year group, the increase in depth fell short of significance, most likely because of low power. The whole spike protein was spanned by vaccine-associated CD4 TCRs, and dominant responses were seen in regions 160-218 and 743-854. Participants were mostly white British, with more females than males. The authors suggested clonal diversity may have been underestimated. Because no samples from the day 14 peak response were available, repertoires could be characterized only after the peak T cell response. Conclusions about previously exposed vaccinees are limited, since just a handful of AZD1222 recipients were seropositive for SARS-CoV-2 at baseline. Nearly half of unique spike-specific TCRs reportedly recognized epitopes outside regions mutated in the B.1.351 and B.1.1.7 variants. Spike-specific TCR breadth and depth rose significantly after two AZD1222 doses compared with day 0 and with MenACWY recipients.

The sample's time point label, in plain terms: baseline before first vaccination. Vaccinee samples were obtained from the UK trials COV001 and COV002, which included a single-blind randomized controlled phase 2/3 trial of AZD1222 (ChAdOx1 nCoV-19) in healthy adults. Trial participant PBMC samples were collected at day 0 and day 28 after the second dose for TCRbeta chain sequencing. In the case of this clone: No antigen is known for it. Base qualities are not provided; no much larger clone lies one nucleotide away.

The CDR3 regions of human TCRbeta chains were analyzed by immunosequencing. In the source study's methods: Repertoire TCRs were checked for matches against a reference library of SARS-CoV-2-specific TCRs that had been generated using the MIRA antigen-specificity platform. Breadth meant the fraction of unique TCRs that were SARS-CoV-2-associated, whereas depth meant the fraction of total T cells that were SARS-CoV-2-associated. Using the MIRA data, each spike-specific TCR was assigned both to the spike region to which the TCR was reactive and to a CD4 or CD8 class. Log10-transformed breadth and depth values were compared by one-way ANOVA with Sidak's multiple comparisons tests. TCRdb obtained this table from immuneACCESS and retained in-frame rearrangements with V and J assigned. These tables miss some clones; where compared with another copy, unresolved V genes account for less than half of the shortfall, and the remainder is unexplained. The V and J calls and clone size were taken over from that table, and D and trimming were inferred from the DNA. This sample has approximately 100,000 clones in its table, and 90% to 95% of those were observed once. The ten largest account for roughly 2% of the sample.

In the germline V gene (reference sequence), CDR1 corresponds to LNHDA and CDR2 to SQIVND. The CDR3 holds 13 amino acids from the cysteine to the phenylalanine. The entry retains the CDR3 DNA only, 39 bases that are in frame from base 1. Trimming accounts for 11 bases at V and 1 base at J, while the number of junction bases matched to no gene is 4. Recombination connected TRBV19 to TRBJ2-1; TRBD1 fits 8 bases in the junction. This receptor was obtained from an adult in good health. Source: peripheral blood, taken on day 0 of AZD1222 vaccination. The base sequence is TGTGCCTCGGGACAGGCATCCTACAATGAGCAGTTCTTC. Its product reads: CASGQASYNEQFF.